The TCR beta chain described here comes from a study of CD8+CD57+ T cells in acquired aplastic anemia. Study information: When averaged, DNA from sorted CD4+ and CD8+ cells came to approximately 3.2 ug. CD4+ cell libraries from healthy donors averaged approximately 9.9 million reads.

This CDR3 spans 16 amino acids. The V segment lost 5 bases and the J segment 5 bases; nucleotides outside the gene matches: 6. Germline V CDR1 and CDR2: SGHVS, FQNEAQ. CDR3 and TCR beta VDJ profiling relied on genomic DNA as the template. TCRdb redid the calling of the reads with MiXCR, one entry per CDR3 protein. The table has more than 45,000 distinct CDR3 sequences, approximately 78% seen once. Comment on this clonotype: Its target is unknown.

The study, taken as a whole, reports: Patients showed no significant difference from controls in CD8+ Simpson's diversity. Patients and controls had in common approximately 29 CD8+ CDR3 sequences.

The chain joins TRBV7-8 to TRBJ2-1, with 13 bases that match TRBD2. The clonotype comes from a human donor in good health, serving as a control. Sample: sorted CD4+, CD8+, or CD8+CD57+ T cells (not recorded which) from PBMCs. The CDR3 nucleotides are TGTGCCAGCAGCCCTTGGACTAGCGGGGGAAACAATGAGCAGTTCTTC. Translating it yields CASSPWTSGGNNEQFF.